The entry below gives a single T cell receptor (beta chain) sequence along with its context. The entry originates in a study of blood T cells in healthy people across ages. Using a J-beta primer mix together with a sample-barcoded 5' primer, a second PCR was run for roughly 6 to 12 cycles. Every cDNA molecule bore a tag from a template-switch adaptor containing 12 random nucleotides. TCRdb called the 5' RACE reads again in MiXCR, with one record for every CDR3 protein. The table shows about a million distinct CDR3 sequences, with just over 50% occurring only once. The study isolated at least 7 million PBMCs from each sample. This CDR3 contains 11 residues. From germline, CDR1 is SQVTM and CDR2 ANQGSEA.

This TCR came from a woman aged 60-75 years in good health. V and J are TRBV29-1 and TRBJ2-4; a weak D match, TRBD2 (6 bases). The J call may not be correct, given that the DNA end is closer to TRBJ2-7. The source material was blood. The CDR3 here is CSAYGGYEQYF. The CDR3 nucleotides read TGCAGCGCATACGGGGGTTACGAGCAGTACTTC.